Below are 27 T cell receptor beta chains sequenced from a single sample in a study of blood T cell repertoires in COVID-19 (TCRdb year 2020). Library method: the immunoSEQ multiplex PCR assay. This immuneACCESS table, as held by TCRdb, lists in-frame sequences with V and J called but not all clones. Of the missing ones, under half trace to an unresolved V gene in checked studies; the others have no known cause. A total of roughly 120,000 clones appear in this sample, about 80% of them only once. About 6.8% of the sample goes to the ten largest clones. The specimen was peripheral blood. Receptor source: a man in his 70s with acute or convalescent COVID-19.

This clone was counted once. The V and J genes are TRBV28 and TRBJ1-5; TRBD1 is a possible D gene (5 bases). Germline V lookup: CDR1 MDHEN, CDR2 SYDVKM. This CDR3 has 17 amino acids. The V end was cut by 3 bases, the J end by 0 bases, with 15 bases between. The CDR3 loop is CASSFYGTEYSNQPQHF. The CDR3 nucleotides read TGTGCCAGCAGTTTTTACGGGACTGAGTATAGCAATCAGCCCCAGCATTTT.

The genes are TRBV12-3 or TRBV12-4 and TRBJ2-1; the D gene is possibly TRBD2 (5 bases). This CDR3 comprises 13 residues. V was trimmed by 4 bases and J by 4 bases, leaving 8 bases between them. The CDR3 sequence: CASSYGDYNEQFF. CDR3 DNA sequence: TGTGCCAGCAGTTACGGGGATTACAATGAGCAGTTCTTC.

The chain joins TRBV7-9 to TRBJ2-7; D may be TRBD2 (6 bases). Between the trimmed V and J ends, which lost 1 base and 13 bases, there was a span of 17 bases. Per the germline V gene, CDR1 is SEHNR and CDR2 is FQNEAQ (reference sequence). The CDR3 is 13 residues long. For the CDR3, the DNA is TGTGCCAGCAGCTTAGGGCGGGGCGCGGGACCTTACTTC. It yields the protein CASSLGRGAGPYF.

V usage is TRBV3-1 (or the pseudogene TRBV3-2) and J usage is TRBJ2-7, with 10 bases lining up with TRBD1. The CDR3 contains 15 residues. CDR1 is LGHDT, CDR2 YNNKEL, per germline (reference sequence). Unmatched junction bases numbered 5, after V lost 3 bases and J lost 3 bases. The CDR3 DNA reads TGTGCCAGCAGCCATCCCGGGACAGGGGACTACGAGCAGTACTTC. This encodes CASSHPGTGDYEQYF.

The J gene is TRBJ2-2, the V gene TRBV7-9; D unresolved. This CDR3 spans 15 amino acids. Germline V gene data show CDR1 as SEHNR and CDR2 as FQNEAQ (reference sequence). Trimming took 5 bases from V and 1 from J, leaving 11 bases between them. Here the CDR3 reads CASSPGRQNTGELFF. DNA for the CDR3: TGTGCCAGCAGCCCAGGCCGACAGAACACCGGGGAGCTGTTTTTT.

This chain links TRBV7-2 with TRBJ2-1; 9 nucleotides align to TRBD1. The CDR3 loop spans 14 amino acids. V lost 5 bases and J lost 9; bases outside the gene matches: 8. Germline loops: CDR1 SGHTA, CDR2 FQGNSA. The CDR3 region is CASSTSGQGTEQFF. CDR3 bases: TGTGCCAGCAGCACTTCGGGACAGGGCACTGAGCAGTTCTTC.

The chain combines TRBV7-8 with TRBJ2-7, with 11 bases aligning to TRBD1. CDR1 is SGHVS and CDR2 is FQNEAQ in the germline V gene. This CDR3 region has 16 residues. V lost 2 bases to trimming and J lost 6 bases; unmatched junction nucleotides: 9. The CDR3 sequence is CASSLTHGQGASEQYF. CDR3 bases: TGTGCCAGCAGCTTAACGCACGGACAGGGGGCATCCGAGCAGTACTTC.

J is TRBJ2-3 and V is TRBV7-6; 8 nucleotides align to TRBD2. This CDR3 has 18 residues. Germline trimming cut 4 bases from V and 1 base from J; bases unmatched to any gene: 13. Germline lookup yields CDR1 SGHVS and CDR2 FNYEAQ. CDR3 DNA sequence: TGTGCCAGCAGCTGGCCGGCCCCGGGACTAGGGGGCACAGATACGCAGTATTTT. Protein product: CASSWPAPGLGGTDTQYF.

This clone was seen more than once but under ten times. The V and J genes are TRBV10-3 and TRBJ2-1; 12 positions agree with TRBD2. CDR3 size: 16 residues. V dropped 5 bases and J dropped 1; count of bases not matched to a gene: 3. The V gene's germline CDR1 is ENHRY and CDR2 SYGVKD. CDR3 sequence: CAISQTSGGSYNEQFF. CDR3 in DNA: TGTGCCATCAGTCAGACTAGCGGGGGATCCTACAATGAGCAGTTCTTC.

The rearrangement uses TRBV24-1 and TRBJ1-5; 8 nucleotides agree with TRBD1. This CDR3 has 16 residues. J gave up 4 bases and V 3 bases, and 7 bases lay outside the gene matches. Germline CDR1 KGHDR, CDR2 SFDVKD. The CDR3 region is CATSDAGQGQNQPQHF. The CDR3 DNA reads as TGTGCCACCAGTGATGCTGGACAGGGCCAGAATCAGCCCCAGCATTTT.

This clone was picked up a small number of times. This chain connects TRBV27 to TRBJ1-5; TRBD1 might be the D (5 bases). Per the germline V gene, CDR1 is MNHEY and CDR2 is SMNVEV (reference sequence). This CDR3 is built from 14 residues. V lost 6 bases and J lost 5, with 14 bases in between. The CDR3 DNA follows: TGTGCCAGCAGCCAGGATAGCAGGGATCAGCCCCAGCATTTT. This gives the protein CASSQDSRDQPQHF.

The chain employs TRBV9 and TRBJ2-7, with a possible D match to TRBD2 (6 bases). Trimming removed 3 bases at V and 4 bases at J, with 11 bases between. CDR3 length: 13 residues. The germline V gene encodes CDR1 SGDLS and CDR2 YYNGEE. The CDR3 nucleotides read TGTGCCAGCAGCGACCCTCGGGGGTACGAGCAGTACTTC. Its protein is CASSDPRGYEQYF.

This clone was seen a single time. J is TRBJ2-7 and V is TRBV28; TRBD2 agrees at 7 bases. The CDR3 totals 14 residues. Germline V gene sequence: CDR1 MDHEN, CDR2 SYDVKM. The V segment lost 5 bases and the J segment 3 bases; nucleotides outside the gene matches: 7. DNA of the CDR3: TGTGCCAGCAGTGCGGCGGGAGTCCGCTACGAGCAGTACTTC. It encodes CASSAAGVRYEQYF. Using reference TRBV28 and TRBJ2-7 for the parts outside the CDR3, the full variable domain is DVKVTQSSRYLVKRTGEKVFLECVQDMDHENMFWYRQDPGLGLRLIYFSYDVKMKEKGDIPEGYSVSREKKERFSLILESASTNQTSMYLCASSAAGVRYEQYFGPGTRLTVT.

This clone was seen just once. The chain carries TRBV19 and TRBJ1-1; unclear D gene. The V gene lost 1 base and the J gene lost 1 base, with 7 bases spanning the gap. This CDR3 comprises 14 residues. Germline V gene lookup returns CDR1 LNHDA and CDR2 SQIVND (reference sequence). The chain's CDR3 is CASSIAGKNTEAFF. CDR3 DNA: TGTGCCAGTAGTATAGCGGGGAAGAACACTGAAGCTTTCTTT.

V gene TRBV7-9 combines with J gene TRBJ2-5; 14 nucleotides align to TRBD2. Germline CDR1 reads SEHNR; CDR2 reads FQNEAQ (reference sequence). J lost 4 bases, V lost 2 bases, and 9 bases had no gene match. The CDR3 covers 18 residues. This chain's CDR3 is CASSLLPGLAGEGETQYF. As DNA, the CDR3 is TGTGCCAGCAGCTTACTGCCGGGACTAGCGGGAGAGGGAGAGACCCAGTACTTC.

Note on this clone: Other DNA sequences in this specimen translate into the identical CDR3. CDR3 sequence (DNA): TGCGCCAGCAGTGAAGCGGCAGTTAGCAATCAGCCCCAGCATTTT. This codes for CASSEAAVSNQPQHF. This rearrangement joins TRBV10-2 to TRBJ1-5; D gene ambiguous. The CDR3 covers 15 residues. CDR1 is WSHSY and CDR2 is SAAADI in the germline V gene. The V and J ends lost 3 bases and 0 bases respectively, with 9 bases between them.

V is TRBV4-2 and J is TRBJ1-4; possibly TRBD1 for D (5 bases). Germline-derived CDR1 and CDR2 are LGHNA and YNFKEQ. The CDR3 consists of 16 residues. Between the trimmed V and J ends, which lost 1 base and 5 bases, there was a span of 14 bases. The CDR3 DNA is TGTGCCAGCAGCCAAGTTCCGACAGAAGTAAATGAAAAACTGTTTTTT. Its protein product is CASSQVPTEVNEKLFF.

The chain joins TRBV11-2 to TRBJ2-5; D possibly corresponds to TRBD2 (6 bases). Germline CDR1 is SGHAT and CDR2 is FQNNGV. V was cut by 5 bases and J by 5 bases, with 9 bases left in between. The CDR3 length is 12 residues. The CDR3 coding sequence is TGTGCCAGCAGCCAAGCGGGTGAGACCCAGTACTTC. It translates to CASSQAGETQYF.

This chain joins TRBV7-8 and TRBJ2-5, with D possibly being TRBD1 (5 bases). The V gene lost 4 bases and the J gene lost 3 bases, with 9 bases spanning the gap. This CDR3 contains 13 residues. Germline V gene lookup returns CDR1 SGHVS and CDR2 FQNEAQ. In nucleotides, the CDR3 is TGTGCCAGCAGCTCCAGGGAAGAAGAGACCCAGTACTTC. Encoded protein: CASSSREEETQYF.

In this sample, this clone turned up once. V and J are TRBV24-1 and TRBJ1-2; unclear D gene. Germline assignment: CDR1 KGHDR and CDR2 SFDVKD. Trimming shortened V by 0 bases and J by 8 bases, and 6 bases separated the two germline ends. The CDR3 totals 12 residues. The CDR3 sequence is CATSDLRGGYTF. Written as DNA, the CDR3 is TGTGCCACCAGTGATTTGAGAGGGGGCTACACCTTC.

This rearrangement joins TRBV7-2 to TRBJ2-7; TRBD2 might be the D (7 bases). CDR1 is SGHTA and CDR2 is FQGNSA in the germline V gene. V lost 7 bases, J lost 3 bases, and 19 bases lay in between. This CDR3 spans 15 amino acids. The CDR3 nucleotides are TGTGCCAGCACCGTAGGGGGGGGGCAGAACTACGAGCAGTACTTC. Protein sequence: CASTVGGGQNYEQYF.

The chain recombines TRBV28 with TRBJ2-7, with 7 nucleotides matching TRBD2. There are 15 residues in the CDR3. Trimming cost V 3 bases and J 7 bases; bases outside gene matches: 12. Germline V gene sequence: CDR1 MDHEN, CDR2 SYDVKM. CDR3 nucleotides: TGTGCCAGCAGTTTTCTTACGGGAGGCTTTTGGGAGCAGTACTTC. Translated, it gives CASSFLTGGFWEQYF.

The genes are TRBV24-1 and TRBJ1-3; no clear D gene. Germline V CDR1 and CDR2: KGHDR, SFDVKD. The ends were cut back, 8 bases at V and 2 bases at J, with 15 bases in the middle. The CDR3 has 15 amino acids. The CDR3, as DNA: TGTGCCACCACCCAGAGGGTTGATGCTGGAAACACCATATATTTT. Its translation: CATTQRVDAGNTIYF.

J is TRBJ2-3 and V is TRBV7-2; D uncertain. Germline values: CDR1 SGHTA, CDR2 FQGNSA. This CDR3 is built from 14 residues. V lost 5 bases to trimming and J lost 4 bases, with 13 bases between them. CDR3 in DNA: TGTGCCAGCAGCATTGCCGATAGTTCAGATACGCAGTATTTT. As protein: CASSIADSSDTQYF. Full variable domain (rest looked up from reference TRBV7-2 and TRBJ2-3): GAGVSQSPSNKVTEKGKDVELRCDPISGHTALYWYRQSLGQGLEFLIYFQGNSAPDKSGLPSDRFSAERTGGSVSTLTIQRTQQEDSAVYLCASSIADSSDTQYFGPGTRLTVL.

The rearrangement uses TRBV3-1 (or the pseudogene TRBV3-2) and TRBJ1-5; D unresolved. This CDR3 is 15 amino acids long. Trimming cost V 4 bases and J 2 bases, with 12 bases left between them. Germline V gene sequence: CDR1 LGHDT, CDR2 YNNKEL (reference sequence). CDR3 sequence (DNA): TGTGCCAGCAGCCCAAGCCAGAGGGGCAATCAGCCCCAGCATTTT. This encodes CASSPSQRGNQPQHF.

In nucleotides, the CDR3 is TGTGCCAGCTCACCACCCCAGGGTGGTCATTCACCCCTCCACTTT. Residues: CASSPPQGGHSPLHF. The chain has TRBV18 and TRBJ1-6; possible D gene TRBD1, 5 bases. Per germline, CDR1 KGHSH and CDR2 LQKENI. CDR3 size: 15 residues. V dropped 0 bases and J dropped 8 bases, with 11 bases sitting between them.

Here the CDR3 reads CASSQGTGANTGELFF. In DNA, the CDR3 is TGTGCCAGCAGCCAAGGGACAGGGGCGAACACCGGGGAGCTGTTTTTT. V gene TRBV4-2 combines with J gene TRBJ2-2; 9 bases are shared with TRBD1. Germline-derived CDR1 and CDR2 are LGHNA and YNFKEQ. This CDR3 comprises 16 residues. J lost 0 bases, V lost 1 base, and 0 bases had no gene match.